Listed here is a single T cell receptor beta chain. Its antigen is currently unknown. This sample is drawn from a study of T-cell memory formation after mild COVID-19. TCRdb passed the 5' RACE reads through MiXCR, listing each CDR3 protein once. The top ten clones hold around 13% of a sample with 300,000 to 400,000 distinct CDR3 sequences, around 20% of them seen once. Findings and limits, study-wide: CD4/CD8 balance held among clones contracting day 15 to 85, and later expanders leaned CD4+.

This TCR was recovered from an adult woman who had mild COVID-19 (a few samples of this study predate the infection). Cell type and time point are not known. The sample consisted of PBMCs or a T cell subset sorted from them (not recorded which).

The DNA of the CDR3 is TGTGCCAGCAGCCGCAGGCTGACTAGCGGGAGGGCCATGACAGATACGCAGTATTTT. Protein sequence: CASSRRLTSGRAMTDTQYF. This sequence joins TRBV7-9 and TRBJ2-3; TRBD2 aligns across 14 bases. CDR1 and CDR2 from the germline V gene are SEHNR and FQNEAQ (reference sequence). The CDR3 loop spans 19 amino acids. V gave up 5 bases and J gave up 3 bases; unmatched junction bases: 13.